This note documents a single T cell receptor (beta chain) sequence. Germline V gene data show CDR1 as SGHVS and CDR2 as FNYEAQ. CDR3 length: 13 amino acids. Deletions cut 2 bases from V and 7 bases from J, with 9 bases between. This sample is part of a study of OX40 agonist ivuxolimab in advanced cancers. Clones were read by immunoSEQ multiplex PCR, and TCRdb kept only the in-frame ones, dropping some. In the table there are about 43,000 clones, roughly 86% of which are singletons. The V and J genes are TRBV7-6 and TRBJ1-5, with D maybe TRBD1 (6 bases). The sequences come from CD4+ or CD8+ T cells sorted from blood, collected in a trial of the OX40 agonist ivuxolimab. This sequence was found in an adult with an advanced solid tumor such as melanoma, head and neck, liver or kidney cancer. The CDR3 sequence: CASSLKGGQPQHF. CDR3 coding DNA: TGTGCCAGCAGCTTAAAGGGGGGGCAGCCCCAGCATTTT.